These 5 T cell receptor beta chains share one sample of origin, sequenced in a study of blood T cell repertoires in COVID-19. Sequenced by immunoSEQ multiplex PCR; TCRdb stores in-frame clones only, minus some. Here the sample spans under 250,000 clones, approximately 88% being singletons. Sequenced sample: PBMCs or T cells enriched from blood (not recorded which). These receptors were taken from a woman aged 25 to 39 who had been exposed to COVID-19.

The chain couples TRBV9 to TRBJ2-1; TRBD1 matches at 7 bases. The CDR3 loop spans 16 amino acids. In germline, CDR1 is SGDLS, CDR2 YYNGEE. After removal of 4 bases from V and 3 bases from J, the junction contained 10 bases not matched to a gene. CDR3 in amino acids: CASSPLSTGIYNEQFF. The CDR3 region has the DNA TGTGCCAGCAGCCCTCTTTCGACAGGGATCTACAATGAGCAGTTCTTC.

V is TRBV15 and J is TRBJ2-1; 9 bases line up with TRBD2. V trimming: 1 base; J trimming: 8 bases; junction bases outside the gene matches: 9. The germline V gene encodes CDR1 LNHNV and CDR2 YYDKDF (reference sequence). The CDR3 is made up of 16 amino acids. CDR3 coding DNA: TGTGCCACCAGCAGAGGCACTGCGGGAGGGCGGGATGAGCAGTTCTTC. This sequence encodes CATSRGTAGGRDEQFF.

The rearrangement uses TRBV5-1 and TRBJ2-7; 10 nucleotides agree with TRBD2. Germline CDR1 SGHRS, CDR2 YFSETQ. With 4 bases clipped from V and 2 bases from J, the junction kept 6 bases outside the gene matches. CDR3 size: 15 residues. The CDR3 spells CASSDALAGTYEQYF. For the CDR3, the DNA is TGCGCCAGCAGCGACGCACTAGCGGGAACCTACGAGCAGTACTTC.

CDR3 residues: CASSFAGYGNTIYF. CDR3 coding DNA: TGCGCCAGCAGCTTCGCAGGGTATGGAAACACCATATATTTT. J is TRBJ1-3 and V is TRBV5-1, with TRBD1 as a possible D gene (5 bases). The CDR3 spans 14 residues. CDR1 and CDR2 from the germline V gene are SGHRS and YFSETQ. With 2 bases removed from V and 3 bases from J, the gap between germline ends came to 9 bases.

V gene TRBV5-4 combines with J gene TRBJ1-4; the match to TRBD1 covers 7 bases. After removal of 5 bases from V and 8 bases from J, the junction contained 6 bases not matched to a gene. Looked up from germline, CDR1 is SGHNT and CDR2 is YYREEE (reference sequence). The CDR3 totals 13 residues. For the CDR3, the DNA is TGTGCCAGCAGTCAGACAGGGTCCGAAAAACTGTTTTTT. Amino acids: CASSQTGSEKLFF.